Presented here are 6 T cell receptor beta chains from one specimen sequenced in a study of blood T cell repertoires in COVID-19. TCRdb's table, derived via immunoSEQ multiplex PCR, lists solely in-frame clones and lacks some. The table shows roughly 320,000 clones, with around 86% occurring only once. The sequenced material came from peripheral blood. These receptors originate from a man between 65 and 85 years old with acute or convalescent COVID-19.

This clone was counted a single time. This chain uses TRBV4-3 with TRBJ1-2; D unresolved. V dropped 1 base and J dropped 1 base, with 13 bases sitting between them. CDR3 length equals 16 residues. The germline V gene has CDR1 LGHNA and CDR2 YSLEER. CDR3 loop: CASSQAVQNHNYGYTF. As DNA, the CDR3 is TGCGCCAGCAGCCAAGCCGTCCAGAACCATAACTATGGCTACACCTTC.

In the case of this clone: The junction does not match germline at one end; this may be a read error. Here the CDR3 DNA reads TGCGCCAGCAGCTTGGCTCCCTCCTATAATGAGCAGTTCTTC. It codes for CASSLAPSYNEQFF. The V and J genes are TRBV5-1 and TRBJ2-1; D uncertain. The CDR3 runs 14 residues. Per the germline V gene, CDR1 is SGHRS and CDR2 is YFSETQ.

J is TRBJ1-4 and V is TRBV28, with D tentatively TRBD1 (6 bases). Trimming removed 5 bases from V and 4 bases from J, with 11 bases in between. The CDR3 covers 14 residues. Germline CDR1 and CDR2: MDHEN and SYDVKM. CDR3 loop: CASSLQGINEKLFF. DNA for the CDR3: TGTGCCAGCAGTCTACAGGGAATTAATGAAAAACTGTTTTTT.

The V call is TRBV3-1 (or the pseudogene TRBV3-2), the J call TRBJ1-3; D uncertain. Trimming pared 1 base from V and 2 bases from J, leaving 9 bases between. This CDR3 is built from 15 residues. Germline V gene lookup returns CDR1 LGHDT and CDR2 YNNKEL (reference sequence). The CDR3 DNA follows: TGTGCCAGCAGCCAAGCGAGGTGGACTGGAAACACCATATATTTT. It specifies CASSQARWTGNTIYF.

The DNA for the CDR3 is TGCGCCAGCAGCCAAGAAGGGGGCGGGAGGTCTTACAATGAGCAGTTCTTC. Translation: CASSQEGGGRSYNEQFF. V gene TRBV4-3 combines with J gene TRBJ2-1; D may be TRBD2 (8 bases). This CDR3 contains 17 residues. CDR1 LGHNA and CDR2 YSLEER come from the germline V gene. V was cut by 0 bases and J by 4 bases, with 16 bases left in between.

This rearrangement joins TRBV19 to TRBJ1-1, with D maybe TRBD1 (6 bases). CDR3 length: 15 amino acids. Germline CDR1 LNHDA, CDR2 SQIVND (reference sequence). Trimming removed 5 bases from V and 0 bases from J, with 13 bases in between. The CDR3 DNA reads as TGTGCCAGTAGTGTAACCGGGACAATGAACACTGAAGCTTTCTTT. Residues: CASSVTGTMNTEAFF.